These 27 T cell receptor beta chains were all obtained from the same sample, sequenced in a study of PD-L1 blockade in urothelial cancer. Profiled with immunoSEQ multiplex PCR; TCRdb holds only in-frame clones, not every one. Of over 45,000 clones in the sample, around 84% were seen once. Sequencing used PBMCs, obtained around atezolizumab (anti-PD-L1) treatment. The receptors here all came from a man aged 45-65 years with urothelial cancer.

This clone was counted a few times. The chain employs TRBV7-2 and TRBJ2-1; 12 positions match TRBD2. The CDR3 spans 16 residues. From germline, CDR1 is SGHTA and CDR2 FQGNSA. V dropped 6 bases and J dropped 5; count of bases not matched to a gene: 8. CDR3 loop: CASSARLAGVNNEQFF. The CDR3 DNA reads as TGTGCCAGCAGTGCTCGACTAGCGGGAGTTAACAATGAGCAGTTCTTC. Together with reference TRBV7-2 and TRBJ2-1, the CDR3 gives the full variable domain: GAGVSQSPSNKVTEKGKDVELRCDPISGHTALYWYRQSLGQGLEFLIYFQGNSAPDKSGLPSDRFSAERTGGSVSTLTIQRTQQEDSAVYLCASSARLAGVNNEQFFGPGTRLTVL.

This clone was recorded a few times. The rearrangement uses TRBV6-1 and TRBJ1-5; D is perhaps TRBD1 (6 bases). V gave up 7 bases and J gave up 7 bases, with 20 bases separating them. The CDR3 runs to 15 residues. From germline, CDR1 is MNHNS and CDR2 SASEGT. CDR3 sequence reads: CASTHRAGTTQPQHF. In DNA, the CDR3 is TGTGCCAGCACTCACCGGGCAGGGACAACCCAGCCCCAGCATTTT.

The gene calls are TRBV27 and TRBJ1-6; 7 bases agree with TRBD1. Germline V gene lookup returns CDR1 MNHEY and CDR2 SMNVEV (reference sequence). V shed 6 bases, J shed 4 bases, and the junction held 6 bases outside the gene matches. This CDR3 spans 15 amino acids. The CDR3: CASRGQNRYNSPLHF. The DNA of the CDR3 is TGTGCCAGCAGGGGACAGAACAGGTATAATTCACCCCTCCACTTT.

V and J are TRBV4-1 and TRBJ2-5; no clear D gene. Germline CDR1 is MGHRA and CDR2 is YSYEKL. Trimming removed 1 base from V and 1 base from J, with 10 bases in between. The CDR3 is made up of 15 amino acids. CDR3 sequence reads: CASSQVRSVQETQYF. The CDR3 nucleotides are TGCGCCAGCAGCCAAGTGCGGTCAGTCCAAGAGACCCAGTACTTC.

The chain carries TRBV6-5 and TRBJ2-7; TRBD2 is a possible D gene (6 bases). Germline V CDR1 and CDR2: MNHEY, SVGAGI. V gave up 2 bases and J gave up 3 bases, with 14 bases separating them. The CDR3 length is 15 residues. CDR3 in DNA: TGTGCCAGCAGTTACAGGAGGGTGGGGAACTACGAGCAGTACTTC. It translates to CASSYRRVGNYEQYF.

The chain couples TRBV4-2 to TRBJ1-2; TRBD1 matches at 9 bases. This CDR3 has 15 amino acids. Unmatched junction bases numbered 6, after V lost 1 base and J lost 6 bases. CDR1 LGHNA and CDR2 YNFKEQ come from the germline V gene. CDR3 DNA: TGTGCCAGCAGCCAAGCTACCGGGACAGGGAATGGCTACACCTTC. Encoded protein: CASSQATGTGNGYTF.

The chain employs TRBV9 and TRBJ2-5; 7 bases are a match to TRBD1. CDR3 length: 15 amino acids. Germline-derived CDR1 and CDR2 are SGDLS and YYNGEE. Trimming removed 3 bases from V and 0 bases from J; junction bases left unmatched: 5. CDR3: CASSAGQQYQETQYF. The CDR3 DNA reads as TGTGCCAGCAGCGCGGGACAGCAGTACCAAGAGACCCAGTACTTC.

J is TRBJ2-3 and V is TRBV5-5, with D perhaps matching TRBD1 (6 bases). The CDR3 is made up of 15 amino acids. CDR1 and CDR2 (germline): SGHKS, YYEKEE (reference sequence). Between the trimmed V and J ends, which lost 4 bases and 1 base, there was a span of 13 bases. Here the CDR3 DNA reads TGTGCCAGCAGCCGACGGGACACGGGCACAGATACGCAGTATTTT. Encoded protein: CASSRRDTGTDTQYF.

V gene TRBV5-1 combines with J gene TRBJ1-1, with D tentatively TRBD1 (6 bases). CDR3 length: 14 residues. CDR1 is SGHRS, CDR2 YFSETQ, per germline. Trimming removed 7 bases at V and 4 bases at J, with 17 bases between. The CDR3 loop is CASDTGGGGTEAFF. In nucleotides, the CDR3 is TGCGCCAGCGACACCGGGGGGGGCGGCACTGAAGCTTTCTTT.

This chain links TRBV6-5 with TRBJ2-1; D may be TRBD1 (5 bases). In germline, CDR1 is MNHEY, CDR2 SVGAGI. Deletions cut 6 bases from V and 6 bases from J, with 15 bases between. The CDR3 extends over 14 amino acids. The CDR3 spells CASSPKGRGNEQFF. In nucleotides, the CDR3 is TGTGCCAGCAGCCCCAAAGGAAGGGGCAATGAGCAGTTCTTC.

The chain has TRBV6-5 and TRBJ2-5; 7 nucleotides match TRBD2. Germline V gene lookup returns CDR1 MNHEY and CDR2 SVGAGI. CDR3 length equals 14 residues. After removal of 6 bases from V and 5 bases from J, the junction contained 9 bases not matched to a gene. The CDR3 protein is CASRGWAGVETQYF. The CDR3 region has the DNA TGTGCCAGCAGAGGTTGGGCGGGAGTGGAGACCCAGTACTTC.

CDR3 nucleotide sequence: TGTGCCAGCGGAGTAAGGGGAAATCAGCCCCAGCATTTT. Residues: CASGVRGNQPQHF. The chain is built from TRBV27 and TRBJ1-5; possibly TRBD1 for D (5 bases). The germline V gene encodes CDR1 MNHEY and CDR2 SMNVEV (reference sequence). V lost 8 bases, J lost 4 bases, and 12 bases lay in between. This CDR3 spans 13 amino acids.

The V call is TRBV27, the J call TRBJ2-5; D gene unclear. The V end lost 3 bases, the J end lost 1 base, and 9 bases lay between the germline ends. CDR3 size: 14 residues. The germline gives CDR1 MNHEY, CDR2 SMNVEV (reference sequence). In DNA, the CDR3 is TGTGCCAGCAGTTTCGGCGGTGGCCAAGAGACCCAGTACTTC. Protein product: CASSFGGGQETQYF.

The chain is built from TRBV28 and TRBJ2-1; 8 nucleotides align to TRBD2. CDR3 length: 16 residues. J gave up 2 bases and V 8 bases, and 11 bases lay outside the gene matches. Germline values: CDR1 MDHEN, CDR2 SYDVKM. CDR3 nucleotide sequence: TGTGCCAGCGGTACACCCGGGACTAGAACCTACAATGAGCAGTTCTTC. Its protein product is CASGTPGTRTYNEQFF.

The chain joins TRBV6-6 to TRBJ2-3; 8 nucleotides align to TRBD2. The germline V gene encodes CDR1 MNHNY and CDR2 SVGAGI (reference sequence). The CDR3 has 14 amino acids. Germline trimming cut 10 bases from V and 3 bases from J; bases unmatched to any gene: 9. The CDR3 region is CAITGGRATDTQYF. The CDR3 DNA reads TGTGCCATAACGGGGGGGAGAGCGACAGATACGCAGTATTTT.

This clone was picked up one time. The CDR3 sequence: CASSPGLAGPTGDYEQYF. In DNA form, the CDR3 reads TGTGCCAGCAGCCCGGGACTAGCGGGCCCAACTGGGGACTACGAGCAGTACTTC. The chain employs TRBV5-5 and TRBJ2-7; 12 bases fit TRBD2. This CDR3 has 18 amino acids. J gave up 3 bases and V 4 bases, and 14 bases lay outside the gene matches. Germline V gene lookup returns CDR1 SGHKS and CDR2 YYEKEE (reference sequence).

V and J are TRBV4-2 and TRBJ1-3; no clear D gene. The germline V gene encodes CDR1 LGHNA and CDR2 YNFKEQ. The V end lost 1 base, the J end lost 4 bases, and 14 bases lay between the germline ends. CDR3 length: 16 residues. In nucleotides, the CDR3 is TGTGCCAGCAGCCAAGGGACCGGGATCGTCGGAAACACCATATATTTT. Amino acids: CASSQGTGIVGNTIYF.

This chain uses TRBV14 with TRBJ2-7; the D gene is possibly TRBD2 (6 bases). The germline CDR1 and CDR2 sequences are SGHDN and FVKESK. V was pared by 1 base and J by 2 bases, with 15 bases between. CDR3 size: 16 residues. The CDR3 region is CASSQGGRKGTYEQYF. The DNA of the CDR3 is TGTGCCAGCAGCCAAGGAGGGAGGAAGGGAACCTACGAGCAGTACTTC.

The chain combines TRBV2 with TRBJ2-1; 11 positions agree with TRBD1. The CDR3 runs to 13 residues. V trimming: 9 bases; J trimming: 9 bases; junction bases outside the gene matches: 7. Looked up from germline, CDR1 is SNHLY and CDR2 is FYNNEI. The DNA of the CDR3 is TGTGCCAGTCATGGACAGGGGGCAGGTGAGCAGTTCTTC. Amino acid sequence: CASHGQGAGEQFF.

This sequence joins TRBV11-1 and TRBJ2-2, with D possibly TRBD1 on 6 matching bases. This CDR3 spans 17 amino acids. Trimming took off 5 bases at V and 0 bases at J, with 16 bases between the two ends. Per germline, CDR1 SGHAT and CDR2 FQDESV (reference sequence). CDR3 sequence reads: CASSQKVRTANTGELFF. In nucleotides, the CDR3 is TGTGCCAGCAGCCAGAAGGTCCGGACAGCGAACACCGGGGAGCTGTTTTTT.

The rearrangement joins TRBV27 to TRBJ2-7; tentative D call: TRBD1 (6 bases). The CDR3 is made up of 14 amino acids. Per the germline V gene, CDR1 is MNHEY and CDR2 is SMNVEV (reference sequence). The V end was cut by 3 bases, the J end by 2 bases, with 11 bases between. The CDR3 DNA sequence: TGTGCCAGCAGTTTCACAGGGCTCACCTACGAGCAGTACTTC. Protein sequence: CASSFTGLTYEQYF.

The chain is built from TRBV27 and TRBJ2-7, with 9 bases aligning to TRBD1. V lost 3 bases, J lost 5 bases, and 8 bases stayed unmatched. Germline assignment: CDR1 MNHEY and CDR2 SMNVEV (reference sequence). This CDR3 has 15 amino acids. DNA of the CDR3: TGTGCCAGCAGTTTTCCCGGGACAGGGCTCGACGAGCAGTACTTC. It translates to CASSFPGTGLDEQYF.

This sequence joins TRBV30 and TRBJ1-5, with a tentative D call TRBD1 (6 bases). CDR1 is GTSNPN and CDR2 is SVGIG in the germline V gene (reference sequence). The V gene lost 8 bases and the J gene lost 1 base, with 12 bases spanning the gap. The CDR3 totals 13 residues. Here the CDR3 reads CAVFGQSNQPQHF. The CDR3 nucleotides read TGTGCCGTTTTCGGACAGAGCAATCAGCCCCAGCATTTT. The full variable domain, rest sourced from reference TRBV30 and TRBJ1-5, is SQTIHQWPATLVQPVGSPLSLECTVEGTSNPNLYWYRQAAGRGLQLLFYSVGIGQISSEVPQNLSASRPQDRQFILSSKKLLLSDSGFYLCAVFGQSNQPQHFGDGTRLSIL.

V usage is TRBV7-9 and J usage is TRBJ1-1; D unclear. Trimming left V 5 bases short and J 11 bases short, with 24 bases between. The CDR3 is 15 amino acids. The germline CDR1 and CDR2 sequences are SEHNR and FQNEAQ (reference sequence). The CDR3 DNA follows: TGTGCCAGCAGCCTTACCGCGTGGGAACGAGAGCGGGCTTTCTTT. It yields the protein CASSLTAWERERAFF.

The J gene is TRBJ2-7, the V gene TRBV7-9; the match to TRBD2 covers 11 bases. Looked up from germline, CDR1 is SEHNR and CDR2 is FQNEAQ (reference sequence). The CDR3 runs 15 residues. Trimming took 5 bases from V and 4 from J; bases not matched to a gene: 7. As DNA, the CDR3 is TGTGCCAGCAGCCTCCGGGCTAGCGGGAGGTACGAGCAGTACTTC. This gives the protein CASSLRASGRYEQYF.

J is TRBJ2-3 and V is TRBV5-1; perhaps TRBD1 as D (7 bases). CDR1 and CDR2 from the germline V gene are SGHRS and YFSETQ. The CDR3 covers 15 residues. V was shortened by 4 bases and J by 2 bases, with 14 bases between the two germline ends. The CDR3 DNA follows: TGCGCCAGCAGCCAGGGGGGCCGAGACACAGATACGCAGTATTTT. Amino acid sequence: CASSQGGRDTDTQYF.

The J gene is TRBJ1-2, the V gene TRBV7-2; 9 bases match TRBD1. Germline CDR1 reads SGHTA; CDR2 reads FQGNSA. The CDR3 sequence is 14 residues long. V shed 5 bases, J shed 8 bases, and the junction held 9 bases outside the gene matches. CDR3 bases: TGTGCCAGCAGCCAATCGGGACAGGGTGTAGGCTACACCTTC. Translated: CASSQSGQGVGYTF. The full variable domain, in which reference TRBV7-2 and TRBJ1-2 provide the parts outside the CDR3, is GAGVSQSPSNKVTEKGKDVELRCDPISGHTALYWYRQSLGQGLEFLIYFQGNSAPDKSGLPSDRFSAERTGGSVSTLTIQRTQQEDSAVYLCASSQSGQGVGYTFGSGTRLTVV.